One T cell receptor (beta chain) is described in this entry. Antigen specificity is unknown. Time point meaning: week 5, during vaccination. Vaccination comprised doses that each held 300 ug of mutant IDH1 20-mer peptide, plus topical imiquimod. V was shortened by 4 bases and J by 2 bases, with 12 bases between the two germline ends. Germline-derived CDR1 and CDR2 are SGDLS and YYNGEE. There are 14 residues in the CDR3. This sample was taken from a study of a mutant IDH1 vaccine in newly diagnosed glioma. Overall study context: Former treatment meant radiotherapy, temozolomide, or both; the majority had gotten both.

This table comes from immunoSEQ multiplex PCR, and its TCRdb copy is limited to in-frame clones, with some not included. The sample has tens of thousands of clones; around 90% are singletons. The chain has TRBV9 and TRBJ2-5; tentative D call: TRBD2 (5 bases). Sequenced here: PBMCs, sampled from a glioma patient whose treatment included an IDH1 peptide vaccine. This TCR was sampled from a man aged 18 to 35 with glioma. CDR3 sequence: CASSPGLVQETQYF. DNA of the CDR3: TGTGCCAGCAGCCCAGGACTTGTTCAAGAGACCCAGTACTTC.